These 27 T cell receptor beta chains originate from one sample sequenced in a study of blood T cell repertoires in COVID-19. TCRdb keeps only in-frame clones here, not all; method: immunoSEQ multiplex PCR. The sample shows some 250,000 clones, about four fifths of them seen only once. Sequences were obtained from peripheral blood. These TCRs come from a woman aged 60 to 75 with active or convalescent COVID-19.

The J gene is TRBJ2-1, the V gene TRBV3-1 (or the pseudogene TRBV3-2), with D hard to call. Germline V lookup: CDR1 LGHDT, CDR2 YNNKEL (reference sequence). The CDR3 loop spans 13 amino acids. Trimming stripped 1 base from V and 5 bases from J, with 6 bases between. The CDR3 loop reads CASSQAGNNEQFF. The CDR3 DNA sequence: TGTGCCAGCAGCCAAGCGGGTAACAATGAGCAGTTCTTC.

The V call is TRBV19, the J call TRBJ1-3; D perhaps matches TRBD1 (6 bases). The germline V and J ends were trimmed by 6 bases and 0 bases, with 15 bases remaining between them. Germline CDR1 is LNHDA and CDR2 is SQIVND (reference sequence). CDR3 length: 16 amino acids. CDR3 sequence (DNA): TGTGCCAGTAGCATAACACAGGGATACTCTGGAAACACCATATATTTT. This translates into CASSITQGYSGNTIYF.

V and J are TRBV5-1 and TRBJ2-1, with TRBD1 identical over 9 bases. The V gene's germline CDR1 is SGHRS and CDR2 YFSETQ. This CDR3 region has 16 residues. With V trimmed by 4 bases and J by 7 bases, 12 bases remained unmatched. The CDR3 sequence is CASSPMDRGVRNEQFF. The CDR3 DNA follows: TGCGCCAGCAGCCCTATGGACAGGGGAGTTAGGAATGAGCAGTTCTTC. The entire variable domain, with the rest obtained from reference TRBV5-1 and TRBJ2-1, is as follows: KAGVTQTPRYLIKTRGQQVTLSCSPISGHRSVSWYQQTPGQGLQFLFEYFSETQRNKGNFPGRFSGRQFSNSRSEMNVSTLELGDSALYLCASSPMDRGVRNEQFFGPGTRLTVL.

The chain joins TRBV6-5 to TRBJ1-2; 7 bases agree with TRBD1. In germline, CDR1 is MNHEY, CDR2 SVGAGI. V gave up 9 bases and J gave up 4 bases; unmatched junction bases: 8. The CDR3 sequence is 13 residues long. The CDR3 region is CASQQGSSYGYTF. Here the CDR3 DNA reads TGTGCCAGTCAACAGGGGTCCAGCTATGGCTACACCTTC.

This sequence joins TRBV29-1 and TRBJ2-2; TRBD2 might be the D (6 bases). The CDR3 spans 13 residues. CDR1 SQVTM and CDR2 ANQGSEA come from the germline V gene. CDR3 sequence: CSADTGGTGELFF. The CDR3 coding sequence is TGCAGTGCCGATACAGGAGGGACCGGGGAGCTGTTTTTT.

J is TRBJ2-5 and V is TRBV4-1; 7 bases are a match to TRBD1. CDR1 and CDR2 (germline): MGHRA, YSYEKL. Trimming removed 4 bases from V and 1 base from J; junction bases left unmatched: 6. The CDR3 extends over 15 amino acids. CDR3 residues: CASSPEQGTQETQYF. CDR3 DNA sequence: TGCGCCAGCAGCCCGGAACAGGGGACCCAAGAGACCCAGTACTTC.

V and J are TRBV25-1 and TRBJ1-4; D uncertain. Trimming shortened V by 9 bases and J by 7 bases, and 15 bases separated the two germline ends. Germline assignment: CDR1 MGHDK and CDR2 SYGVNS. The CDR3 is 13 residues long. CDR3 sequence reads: CASTGERAEKLFF. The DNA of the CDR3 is TGTGCCAGTACCGGGGAAAGGGCTGAAAAACTGTTTTTT. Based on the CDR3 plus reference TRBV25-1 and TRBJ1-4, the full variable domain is EADIYQTPRYLVIGTGKKITLECSQTMGHDKMYWYQQDPGMELHLIHYSYGVNSTEKGDLSSESTVSRIRTEHFPLTLESARPSHTSQYLCASTGERAEKLFFGSGTQLSVL.

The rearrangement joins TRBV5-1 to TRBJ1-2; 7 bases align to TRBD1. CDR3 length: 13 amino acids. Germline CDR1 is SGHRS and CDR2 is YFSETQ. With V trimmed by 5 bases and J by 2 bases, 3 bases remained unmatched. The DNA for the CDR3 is TGCGCCAGCAGTGCACAGGGGAACTATGGCTACACCTTC. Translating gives CASSAQGNYGYTF. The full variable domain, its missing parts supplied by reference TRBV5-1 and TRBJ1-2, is KAGVTQTPRYLIKTRGQQVTLSCSPISGHRSVSWYQQTPGQGLQFLFEYFSETQRNKGNFPGRFSGRQFSNSRSEMNVSTLELGDSALYLCASSAQGNYGYTFGSGTRLTVV.

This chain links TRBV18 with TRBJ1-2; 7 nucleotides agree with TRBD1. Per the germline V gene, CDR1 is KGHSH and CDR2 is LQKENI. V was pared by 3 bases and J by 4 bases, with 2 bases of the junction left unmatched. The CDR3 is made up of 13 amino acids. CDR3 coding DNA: TGTGCCAGCTCACCGACAGGGTTCTATGGCTACACCTTC. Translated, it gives CASSPTGFYGYTF.

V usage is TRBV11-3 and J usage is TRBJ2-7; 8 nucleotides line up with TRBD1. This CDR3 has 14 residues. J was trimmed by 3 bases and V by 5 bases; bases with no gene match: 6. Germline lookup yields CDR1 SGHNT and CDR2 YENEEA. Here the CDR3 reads CASSPGTGNYEQYF. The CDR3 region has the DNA TGTGCCAGCAGCCCCGGGACAGGAAACTACGAGCAGTACTTC.

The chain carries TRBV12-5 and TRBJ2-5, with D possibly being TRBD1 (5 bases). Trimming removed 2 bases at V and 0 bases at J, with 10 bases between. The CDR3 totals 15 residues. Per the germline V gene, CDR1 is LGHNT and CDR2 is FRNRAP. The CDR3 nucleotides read TGTGCTAGTGGTTTGATCGCAGGGCACCAAGAGACCCAGTACTTC. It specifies CASGLIAGHQETQYF.

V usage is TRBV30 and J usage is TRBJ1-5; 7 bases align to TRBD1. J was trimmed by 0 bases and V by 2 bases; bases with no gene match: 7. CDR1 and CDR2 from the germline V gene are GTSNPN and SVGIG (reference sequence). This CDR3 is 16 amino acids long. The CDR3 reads CAWSWSGGDSNQPQHF. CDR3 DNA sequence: TGTGCCTGGAGTTGGTCAGGGGGAGATAGCAATCAGCCCCAGCATTTT.

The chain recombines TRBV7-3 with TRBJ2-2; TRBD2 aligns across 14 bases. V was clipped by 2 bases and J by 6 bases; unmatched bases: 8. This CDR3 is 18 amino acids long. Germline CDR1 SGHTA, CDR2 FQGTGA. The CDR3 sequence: CASSLQMGLAGAPGELFF. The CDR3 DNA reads TGTGCCAGCAGCTTACAGATGGGACTAGCGGGGGCTCCCGGGGAGCTGTTTTTT.

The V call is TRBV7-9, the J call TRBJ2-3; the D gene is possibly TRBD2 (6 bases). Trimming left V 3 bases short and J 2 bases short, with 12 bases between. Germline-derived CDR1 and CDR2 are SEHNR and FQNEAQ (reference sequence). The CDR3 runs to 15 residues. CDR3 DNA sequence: TGTGCCAGCAGCTTTAATCTAGCGACCACAGATACGCAGTATTTT. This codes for CASSFNLATTDTQYF.

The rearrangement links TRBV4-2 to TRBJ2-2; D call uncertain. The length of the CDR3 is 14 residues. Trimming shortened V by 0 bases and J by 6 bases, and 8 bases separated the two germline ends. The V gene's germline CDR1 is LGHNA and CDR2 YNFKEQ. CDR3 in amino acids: CASSQDSGAGELFF. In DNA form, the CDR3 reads TGTGCCAGCAGCCAAGATTCCGGAGCCGGGGAGCTGTTTTTT.

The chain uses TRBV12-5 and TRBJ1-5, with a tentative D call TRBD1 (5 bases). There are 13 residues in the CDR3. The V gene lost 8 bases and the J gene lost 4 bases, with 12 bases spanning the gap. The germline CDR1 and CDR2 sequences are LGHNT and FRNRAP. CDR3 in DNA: TGTGCTAGTATGGGGGGGTTGAATCAGCCCCAGCATTTT. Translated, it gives CASMGGLNQPQHF.

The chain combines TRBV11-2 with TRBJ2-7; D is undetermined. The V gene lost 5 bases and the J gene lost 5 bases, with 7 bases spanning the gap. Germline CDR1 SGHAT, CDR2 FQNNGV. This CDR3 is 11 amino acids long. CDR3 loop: CASSGIHEQYF. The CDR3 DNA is TGTGCCAGCAGCGGCATCCACGAGCAGTACTTC.

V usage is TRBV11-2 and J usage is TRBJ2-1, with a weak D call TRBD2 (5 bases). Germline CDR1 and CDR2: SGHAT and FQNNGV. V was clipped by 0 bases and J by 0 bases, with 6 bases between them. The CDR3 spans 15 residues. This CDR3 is CASSLEGSSYNEQFF. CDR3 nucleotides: TGTGCCAGCAGCTTAGAGGGGAGCTCCTACAATGAGCAGTTCTTC.

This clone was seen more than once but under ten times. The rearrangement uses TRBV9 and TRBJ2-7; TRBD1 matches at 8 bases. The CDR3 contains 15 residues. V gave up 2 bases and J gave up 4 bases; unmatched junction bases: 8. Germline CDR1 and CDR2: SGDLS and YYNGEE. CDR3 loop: CASSVDQGAGYEQYF. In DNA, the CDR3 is TGTGCCAGCAGCGTTGATCAGGGGGCGGGATACGAGCAGTACTTC.

The CDR3 DNA is TGTGCCAGCAAGCCGGGACACACTAGCACAGATACGCAGTATTTT. This codes for CASKPGHTSTDTQYF. The chain uses TRBV6-4 and TRBJ2-3; weak D call: TRBD1 (6 bases). V lost 7 bases to trimming and J lost 0 bases, with 14 bases between them. There are 15 residues in the CDR3. Germline CDR1 and CDR2: MRHNA and SNTAGT.

The CDR3 nucleotides are TGTGCCAGCAGAAAGACAGGGGTCTATGGCTACACCTTC. It encodes CASRKTGVYGYTF. The V gene is TRBV6-5, the J gene TRBJ1-2, with 8 bases fitting TRBD1. This CDR3 comprises 13 residues. V was clipped by 6 bases and J by 4 bases; unmatched bases: 4. Germline V gene data show CDR1 as MNHEY and CDR2 as SVGAGI.

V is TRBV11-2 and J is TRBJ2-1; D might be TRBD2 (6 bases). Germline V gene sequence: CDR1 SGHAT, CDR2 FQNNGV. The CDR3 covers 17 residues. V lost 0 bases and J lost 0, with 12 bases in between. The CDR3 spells CASSLEGSSVSYNEQFF. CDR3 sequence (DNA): TGTGCCAGCAGCTTAGAGGGGTCTAGCGTCTCCTACAATGAGCAGTTCTTC.

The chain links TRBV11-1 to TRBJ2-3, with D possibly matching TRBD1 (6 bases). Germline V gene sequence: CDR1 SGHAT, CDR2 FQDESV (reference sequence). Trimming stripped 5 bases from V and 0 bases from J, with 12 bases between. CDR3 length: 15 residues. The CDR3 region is CASSLGQTSTDTQYF. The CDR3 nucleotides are TGTGCCAGCAGCCTCGGACAGACTAGCACAGATACGCAGTATTTT. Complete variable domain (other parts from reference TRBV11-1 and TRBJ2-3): EAEVAQSPRYKITEKSQAVAFWCDPISGHATLYWYRQILGQGPELLVQFQDESVVDDSQLPKDRFSAERLKGVDSTLKIQPAELGDSAMYLCASSLGQTSTDTQYFGPGTRLTVL.

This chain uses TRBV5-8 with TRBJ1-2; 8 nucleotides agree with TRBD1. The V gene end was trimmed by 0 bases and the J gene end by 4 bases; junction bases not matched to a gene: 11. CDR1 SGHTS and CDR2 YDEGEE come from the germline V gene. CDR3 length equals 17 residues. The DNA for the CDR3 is TGTGCCAGCAGCTTGGCAGCGGTTCAGGGGGCAGGCTATGGCTACACCTTC. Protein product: CASSLAAVQGAGYGYTF.

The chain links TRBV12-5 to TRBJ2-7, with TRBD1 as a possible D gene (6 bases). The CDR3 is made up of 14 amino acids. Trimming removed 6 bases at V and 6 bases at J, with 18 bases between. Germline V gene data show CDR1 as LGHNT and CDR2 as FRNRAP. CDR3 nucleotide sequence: TGTGCTAGTGGCCTAGGGGGAGAAGTAGCCGAGCAGTACTTC. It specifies CASGLGGEVAEQYF.

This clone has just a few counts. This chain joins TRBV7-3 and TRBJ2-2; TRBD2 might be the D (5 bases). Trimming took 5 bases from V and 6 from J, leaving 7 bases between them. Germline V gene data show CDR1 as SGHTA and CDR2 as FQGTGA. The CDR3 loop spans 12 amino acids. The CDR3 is CASSGLAGELFF. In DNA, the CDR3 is TGTGCCAGCAGCGGACTCGCCGGGGAGCTGTTTTTT.

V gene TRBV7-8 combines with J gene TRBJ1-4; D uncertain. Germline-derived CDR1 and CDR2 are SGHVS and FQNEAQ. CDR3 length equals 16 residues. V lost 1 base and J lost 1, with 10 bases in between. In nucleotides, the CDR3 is TGTGCCAGCAGCTTAGAGGAGTTTCGAACTAATGAAAAACTGTTTTTT. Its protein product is CASSLEEFRTNEKLFF.